A single sample gave rise to the 8 T cell receptor beta chains below, sequenced in a study of beta chain features in type 1 diabetes. Study-level results: All four CD4+ subsets of Type 1 diabetes patients contained TCRB CDR3s that were moderately but significantly shorter.

TCRB transcripts that were expressed got sequenced, as all of the isolated RNA had been reverse transcribed. Assay: immunoSEQ multiplex PCR; the TCRdb copy retains only in-frame clones and omits some. Among about 170,000 clones listed, 6% to 9% were seen once. For these TCRs, the target antigens are not known. Sequenced material: central memory CD4+ T cells from blood. Receptors originate from a man aged 18 to 29 with type 1 diabetes.

This chain connects TRBV7-7 to TRBJ2-5; perhaps TRBD1 as D (6 bases). CDR1 and CDR2 from the germline V gene are SSHAT and FNYEAQ (reference sequence). The V and J ends lost 5 bases and 1 base respectively, with 14 bases between them. There are 15 residues in the CDR3. The CDR3 loop is CASSQGMGPQETQYF. CDR3 bases: TGTGCCAGCAGCCAGGGGATGGGGCCCCAAGAGACCCAGTACTTC.

V gene TRBV10-3 combines with J gene TRBJ2-3; weak D call: TRBD1 (7 bases). The CDR3 runs to 14 residues. CDR1 and CDR2 (germline): ENHRY, SYGVKD. Trimming took 6 bases from V and 2 from J, leaving 12 bases between them. The CDR3 protein is CAIRRQGLTDTQYF. CDR3 DNA: TGTGCCATCAGGAGACAGGGACTCACAGATACGCAGTATTTT.

The chain couples TRBV7-9 to TRBJ2-1, with TRBD1 matching over 9 bases. CDR3 length equals 13 residues. The germline V gene has CDR1 SEHNR and CDR2 FQNEAQ (reference sequence). V lost 7 bases, J lost 6 bases, and 4 bases stayed unmatched. CDR3 sequence (DNA): TGTGCCAGCACTGGGACAGGGCGCAATGAGCAGTTCTTC. Its translation: CASTGTGRNEQFF.

J is TRBJ1-2 and V is TRBV6-5, with 8 nucleotides matching TRBD1. This CDR3 comprises 13 residues. Looked up from germline, CDR1 is MNHEY and CDR2 is SVGAGI. V lost 9 bases to trimming and J lost 4 bases; unmatched junction nucleotides: 7. As DNA, the CDR3 is TGTGCCAGTGGGGACAGGTTGGTCTATGGCTACACCTTC. Protein product: CASGDRLVYGYTF.

This clone has just a few counts. V and J are TRBV5-1 and TRBJ2-5, with 7 bases matching TRBD2. The CDR3 is 16 residues long. V dropped 0 bases and J dropped 5; count of bases not matched to a gene: 10. CDR1 is SGHRS and CDR2 is YFSETQ in the germline V gene. In DNA, the CDR3 is TGCGCCAGCAGCTTGGGCGTAGCGGGTGGTTACGAGACCCAGTACTTC. It translates to CASSLGVAGGYETQYF. Based on the CDR3 plus reference TRBV5-1 and TRBJ2-5, the full variable domain is KAGVTQTPRYLIKTRGQQVTLSCSPISGHRSVSWYQQTPGQGLQFLFEYFSETQRNKGNFPGRFSGRQFSNSRSEMNVSTLELGDSALYLCASSLGVAGGYETQYFGPGTRLLVL.

This clone was seen only a few times. CDR3 bases: TGTGCCAGCAGCTTACTGCGGGACACCGGGGAGCTGTTTTTT. Protein sequence: CASSLLRDTGELFF. The chain joins TRBV7-9 to TRBJ2-2, with D maybe TRBD2 (5 bases). CDR1 is SEHNR and CDR2 is FQNEAQ in the germline V gene (reference sequence). The CDR3 consists of 14 residues. The V end was cut by 2 bases, the J end by 3 bases, with 7 bases between.

The V gene is TRBV2, the J gene TRBJ2-5; D is possibly TRBD1 (5 bases). The CDR3 has 12 residues. Trimming took 11 bases from V and 2 from J, leaving 12 bases between them. From germline, CDR1 is SNHLY and CDR2 FYNNEI. The CDR3 protein is CAGAQQQETQYF. CDR3 nucleotides: TGTGCCGGGGCGCAACAACAAGAGACCCAGTACTTC.

In this sample, this clone turned up a few times. This chain links TRBV11-2 with TRBJ1-2, with 9 bases aligning to TRBD1. The length of the CDR3 is 15 residues. Losses at the gene ends were 3 bases for V and 8 bases for J; bases not matched to a gene: 10. The germline gives CDR1 SGHAT, CDR2 FQNNGV. The CDR3 DNA reads as TGTGCCAGCAGCTTCCTTGGGGACAGGGTGGGCGGCTACACCTTC. This sequence encodes CASSFLGDRVGGYTF.